Below, 23 T cell receptor beta chains from the same sample are listed, as sequenced in a study of naive and memory T cell subsets. Two oligonucleotides, mixed equimolar, formed the beta constant-region primer covering TRBC1 and TRBC2. Ligated cDNA was amplified by four rounds of PCR with nested alpha and beta constant-region primers and SP2. MiXCR, run by TCRdb on the UMI-ligation and nested PCR reads, gives a single entry per CDR3 protein. The sample holds more than 100,000 distinct CDR3 sequences, 35% to 40% seen once. Sequences were obtained from central memory CD4+ T cells from blood. The receptor set was obtained from a human donor in good health.

This clonotype occurred many times. V and J are TRBV7-2 and TRBJ1-6; D is unclear. The CDR3 consists of 14 residues. V was shortened by 1 base and J by 4 bases, with 5 bases between the two germline ends. Per the germline V gene, CDR1 is SGHTA and CDR2 is FQGNSA. The chain's CDR3 is CASSLGHYNSPLHF. As DNA, the CDR3 is TGTGCCAGCAGCTTAGGACATTATAATTCACCCCTCCACTTT.

The chain couples TRBV30 to TRBJ2-1, with no clear D. Germline values: CDR1 GTSNPN, CDR2 SVGIG (reference sequence). Between the trimmed V and J ends, which lost 2 bases and 6 bases, there was a span of 11 bases. The CDR3 is 13 amino acids. The CDR3 region is CAWSRRGPNEQFF. The CDR3 DNA sequence: TGTGCCTGGAGTCGACGTGGTCCCAATGAGCAGTTCTTC.

The chain uses TRBV10-2 and TRBJ2-3; 9 bases match TRBD1. The CDR3 length is 15 residues. The V gene's germline CDR1 is WSHSY and CDR2 SAAADI. V lost 7 bases, J lost 4 bases, and 9 bases stayed unmatched. The CDR3: CASIGPGQGPDTQYF. DNA of the CDR3: TGCGCCAGCATAGGGCCGGGACAGGGACCAGATACGCAGTATTTT.

The chain is built from TRBV2 and TRBJ2-2; maybe TRBD1 (6 bases). Germline V lookup: CDR1 SNHLY, CDR2 FYNNEI. Trimming removed 6 bases from V and 1 base from J, with 12 bases in between. There are 15 residues in the CDR3. The CDR3: CASSLTRGNTGELFF. CDR3 nucleotides: TGTGCCAGCAGCCTGACCAGGGGGAACACCGGGGAGCTGTTTTTT.

The V gene is TRBV29-1, the J gene TRBJ1-4; no clear D gene. The germline V gene encodes CDR1 SQVTM and CDR2 ANQGSEA. V shed 6 bases and J shed 7 bases, with 15 bases lying between them. The CDR3 runs 13 residues. The CDR3 DNA reads as TGCAGCGTCCCGGGTAGGGATGGTGAAAAACTGTTTTTT. It encodes CSVPGRDGEKLFF.

The chain has TRBV6-5 and TRBJ2-1, with D possibly TRBD2 on 5 matching bases. Germline V gives CDR1 MNHEY, CDR2 SVGAGI. This CDR3 contains 14 residues. V was trimmed by 10 bases and J by 2 bases, leaving 15 bases between them. For the CDR3, the DNA is TGTGCCACCCGACGCGGGCCAACCTACAATGAGCAGTTCTTC. Amino acids: CATRRGPTYNEQFF.

The chain employs TRBV7-2 and TRBJ2-5; the D is unclear. Deletions cut 1 base from V and 13 bases from J, with 16 bases between. CDR1 and CDR2 from the germline V gene are SGHTA and FQGNSA. The CDR3 has 13 amino acids. For the CDR3, the DNA is TGTGCCAGCAGCTTAGATGGCCCCCTTCCAGGGTACTTC. This sequence encodes CASSLDGPLPGYF. Full variable domain (outside the CDR3, taken from reference TRBV7-2 and TRBJ2-5): GAGVSQSPSNKVTEKGKDVELRCDPISGHTALYWYRQSLGQGLEFLIYFQGNSAPDKSGLPSDRFSAERTGGSVSTLTIQRTQQEDSAVYLCASSLDGPLPGYFGPGTRLLVL.

This clonotype has more than one count but fewer than ten. The chain carries TRBV24-1 and TRBJ2-3, with 10 bases that match TRBD1. Trimming at V came to 5 bases and at J to 2 bases, leaving 6 bases not matched to a gene. Germline loops: CDR1 KGHDR, CDR2 SFDVKD. The CDR3 totals 16 residues. CDR3 nucleotide sequence: TGTGCCACCAGTGCTCGGACAGGGGGATTCACAGATACGCAGTATTTT. It specifies CATSARTGGFTDTQYF.

This chain connects TRBV28 to TRBJ1-2; no definite D call. Per germline, CDR1 MDHEN and CDR2 SYDVKM. V was shortened by 10 bases and J by 6 bases, with 21 bases between the two germline ends. The CDR3 consists of 14 residues. The chain's CDR3 is CATTRVQPIHGYTF. The CDR3 bases are TGTGCCACCACGCGGGTCCAGCCGATCCATGGCTACACCTTC.

V is TRBV3-1 and J is TRBJ2-1, with D perhaps matching TRBD2 (6 bases). Trimming removed 4 bases at V and 9 bases at J, with 19 bases between. Germline-derived CDR1 and CDR2 are LGHDT and YNNKEL (reference sequence). This CDR3 contains 15 residues. The CDR3 DNA reads TGTGCCAGCAGCCCAAGCGGGCTCCCCTGGGGTGAGCAGTTCTTC. Its protein product is CASSPSGLPWGEQFF.

This clonotype came up a few times. This chain uses TRBV10-2 with TRBJ1-1; the D gene is possibly TRBD1 (5 bases). With 2 bases removed from V and 0 bases from J, the gap between germline ends came to 10 bases. This CDR3 is built from 15 residues. Germline V gene sequence: CDR1 WSHSY, CDR2 SAAADI. CDR3 sequence (DNA): TGCGCCAGCAGTGAGCCCCCAGGGCTGAACACTGAAGCTTTCTTT. This translates into CASSEPPGLNTEAFF.

The rearrangement joins TRBV7-2 to TRBJ2-5; 7 bases are shared with TRBD1. The CDR3 totals 13 residues. The V gene end was trimmed by 6 bases and the J gene end by 2 bases; junction bases not matched to a gene: 3. Germline-derived CDR1 and CDR2 are SGHTA and FQGNSA. The CDR3 DNA reads TGTGCCAGCAGGACAGGGAATCAAGAGACCCAGTACTTC. The encoded protein is CASRTGNQETQYF. The entire variable domain, with the rest obtained from reference TRBV7-2 and TRBJ2-5, is as follows: GAGVSQSPSNKVTEKGKDVELRCDPISGHTALYWYRQSLGQGLEFLIYFQGNSAPDKSGLPSDRFSAERTGGSVSTLTIQRTQQEDSAVYLCASRTGNQETQYFGPGTRLLVL.

This clonotype was found a few times. The chain has TRBV7-3 and TRBJ2-1; TRBD1 agrees at 8 bases. The V gene end was trimmed by 0 bases and the J gene end by 5 bases; junction bases not matched to a gene: 0. CDR1 is SGHTA and CDR2 is FQGTGA in the germline V gene. The CDR3 runs 14 residues. Here the CDR3 DNA reads TGTGCCAGCAGCTTAACGGACAGGGACAATGAGCAGTTCTTC. Translated: CASSLTDRDNEQFF.

CDR3: CASSRGASGPIRYF. In DNA form, the CDR3 reads TGTGCCAGCAGCCGGGGGGCTAGCGGCCCAATAAGGTATTTT. The V and J genes are TRBV6-5 and TRBJ2-3, with D possibly matching TRBD2 (7 bases). Between the trimmed V and J ends, which lost 6 bases and 14 bases, there was a span of 24 bases. This CDR3 spans 14 amino acids. CDR1 and CDR2 (germline): MNHEY, SVGAGI.

This clonotype was seen a few times. The chain carries TRBV2 and TRBJ2-5; D is unresolved. CDR3 size: 12 residues. CDR1 is SNHLY, CDR2 FYNNEI, per germline. V was clipped by 8 bases and J by 7 bases, with 14 bases between them. The CDR3 DNA sequence: TGTGCCAGCCTCCTTCTCGGCGGGACCCAGTACTTC. It is translated as CASLLLGGTQYF.

The chain combines TRBV6-6 with TRBJ2-6; TRBD1 might be the D (6 bases). The CDR3 length is 15 residues. Germline CDR1 and CDR2: MNHNY and SVGAGI (reference sequence). V was pared by 2 bases and J by 2 bases, with 7 bases between. CDR3 DNA sequence: TGTGCCAGCAGTTACGAGGGGGCTGGGGCCAACGTCCTGACTTTC. It is translated as CASSYEGAGANVLTF.

This clonotype showed up just a few times. The genes are TRBV13 and TRBJ1-4; D is unresolved. CDR1 is PRHDT, CDR2 FYEKMQ, per germline (reference sequence). The CDR3 is 14 residues long. V was clipped by 0 bases and J by 7 bases, with 9 bases between them. The CDR3 here is CASSLGGAGEKLFF. The CDR3 DNA reads TGTGCCAGCAGCTTAGGGGGCGCGGGTGAAAAACTGTTTTTT.

Only a few counts were recorded for this clonotype. The rearrangement uses TRBV18 and TRBJ2-3, with D unresolved. There are 12 residues in the CDR3. Trimming removed 9 bases from V and 4 bases from J, with 11 bases in between. Per the germline V gene, CDR1 is KGHSH and CDR2 is LQKENI. The CDR3 nucleotides read TGTGCCAGTCGGACGAGCGCAGATACGCAGTATTTT. It yields the protein CASRTSADTQYF.

This clonotype showed up many times. The chain combines TRBV5-6 with TRBJ2-4; perhaps TRBD2 as D (6 bases). Germline-derived CDR1 and CDR2 are SGHDT and YYEEEE. This CDR3 contains 15 residues. V shed 6 bases and J shed 10 bases, with 23 bases lying between them. This CDR3 reads CASTVGGPKGRIQYF. CDR3 in DNA: TGTGCCAGCACGGTAGGAGGGCCTAAGGGAAGGATTCAGTACTTC.

The chain links TRBV5-1 to TRBJ2-5; 12 nucleotides match TRBD2. Trimming at V came to 0 bases and at J to 2 bases, leaving 8 bases not matched to a gene. Per germline, CDR1 SGHRS and CDR2 YFSETQ. This CDR3 contains 18 residues. The CDR3 bases are TGCGCCAGCAGCTTGGGGGCACTAGCGGGAGGAATACAAGAGACCCAGTACTTC. Its protein product is CASSLGALAGGIQETQYF.

The rearrangement uses TRBV24-1 and TRBJ2-1; a weak D match, TRBD1 (5 bases). Germline-derived CDR1 and CDR2 are KGHDR and SFDVKD. The CDR3 is 16 amino acids. Trimming removed 5 bases from V and 1 base from J, with 14 bases in between. The CDR3 is CATSASQGGSYNEQFF. The CDR3 DNA reads TGTGCCACCAGTGCCTCGCAGGGTGGGTCCTACAATGAGCAGTTCTTC.

V is TRBV11-2 and J is TRBJ2-3, with 7 bases aligning to TRBD1. The CDR3 length is 16 residues. V shed 5 bases and J 5 bases; nucleotides not matched to a gene: 13. CDR1 and CDR2 from the germline V gene are SGHAT and FQNNGV. This chain's CDR3 is CASSIGTAVSGDTQYF. The CDR3 region has the DNA TGTGCCAGCAGCATAGGGACAGCAGTAAGCGGAGATACGCAGTATTTT.

The V gene is TRBV18, the J gene TRBJ2-3, with D hard to call. The germline CDR1 and CDR2 sequences are KGHSH and LQKENI. This CDR3 is 15 amino acids long. Trimming left V 1 base short and J 1 base short, with 9 bases between. In nucleotides, the CDR3 is TGTGCCAGCTCACCACAAGGATACGGCACAGATACGCAGTATTTT. This encodes CASSPQGYGTDTQYF.